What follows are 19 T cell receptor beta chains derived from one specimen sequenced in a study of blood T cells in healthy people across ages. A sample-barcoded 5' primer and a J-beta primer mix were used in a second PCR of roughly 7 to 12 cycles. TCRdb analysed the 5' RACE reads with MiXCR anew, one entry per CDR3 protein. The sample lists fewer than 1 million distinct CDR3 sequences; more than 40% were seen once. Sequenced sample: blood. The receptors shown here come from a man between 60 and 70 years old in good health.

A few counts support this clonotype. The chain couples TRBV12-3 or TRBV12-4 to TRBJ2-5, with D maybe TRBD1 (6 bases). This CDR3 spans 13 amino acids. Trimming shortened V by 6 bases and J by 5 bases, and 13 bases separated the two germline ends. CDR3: CASSHTGSETQYF. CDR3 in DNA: TGTGCCAGCAGCCACACAGGGAGTGAGACCCAGTACTTC.

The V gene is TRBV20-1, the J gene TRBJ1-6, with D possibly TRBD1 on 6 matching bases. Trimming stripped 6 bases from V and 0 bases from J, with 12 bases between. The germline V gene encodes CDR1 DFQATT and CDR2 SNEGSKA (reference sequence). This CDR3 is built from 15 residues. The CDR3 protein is CSAGDTSSYNSPLHF. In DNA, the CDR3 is TGCAGTGCAGGGGACACGAGCTCCTATAATTCACCCCTCCACTTT.

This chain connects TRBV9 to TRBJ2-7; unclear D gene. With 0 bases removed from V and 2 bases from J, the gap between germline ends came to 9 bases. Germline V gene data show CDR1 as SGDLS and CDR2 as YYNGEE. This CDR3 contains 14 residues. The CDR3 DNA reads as TGTGCCAGCAGCGTAGCAAGTAGAGCCTACGAGCAGTACTTC. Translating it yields CASSVASRAYEQYF.

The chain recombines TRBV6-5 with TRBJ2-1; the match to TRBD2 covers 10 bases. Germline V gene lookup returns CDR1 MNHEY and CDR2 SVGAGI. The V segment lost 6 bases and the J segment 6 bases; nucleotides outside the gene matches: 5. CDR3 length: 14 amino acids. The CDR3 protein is CASSSGGGSNEQFF. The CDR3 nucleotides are TGTGCCAGCAGCAGCGGGGGGGGCTCCAATGAGCAGTTCTTC.

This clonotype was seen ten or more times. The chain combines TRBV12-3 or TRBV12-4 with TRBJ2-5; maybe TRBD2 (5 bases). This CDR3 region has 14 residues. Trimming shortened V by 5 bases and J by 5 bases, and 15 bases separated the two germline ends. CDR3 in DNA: TGTGCCAGCAGTCCTCGCGAGAGAGGGGAGACCCAGTACTTC. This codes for CASSPRERGETQYF.

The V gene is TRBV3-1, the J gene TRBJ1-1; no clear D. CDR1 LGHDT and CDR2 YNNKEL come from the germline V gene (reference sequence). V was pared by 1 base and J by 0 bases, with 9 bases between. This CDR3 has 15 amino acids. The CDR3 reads CASSQVAKMNTEAFF. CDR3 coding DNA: TGTGCCAGCAGCCAAGTGGCGAAGATGAACACTGAAGCTTTCTTT. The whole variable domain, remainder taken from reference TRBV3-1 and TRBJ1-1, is DTAVSQTPKYLVTQMGNDKSIKCEQNLGHDTMYWYKQDSKKFLKIMFSYNNKELIINETVPNRFSPKSPDKAHLNLHINSLELGDSAVYFCASSQVAKMNTEAFFGQGTRLTVV.

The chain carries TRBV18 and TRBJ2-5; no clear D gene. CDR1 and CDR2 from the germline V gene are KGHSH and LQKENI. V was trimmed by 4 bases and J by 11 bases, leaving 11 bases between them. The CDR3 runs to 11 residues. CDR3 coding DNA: TGTGCCAGCTCACAAGGGATAGATCAGTACTTC. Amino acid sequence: CASSQGIDQYF.

CDR3 residues: CASSPNQGETDTQYF. The CDR3 region has the DNA TGTGCCAGCTCGCCCAACCAGGGGGAGACAGATACGCAGTATTTT. The chain couples TRBV18 to TRBJ2-3, with TRBD1 matching over 7 bases. With V trimmed by 6 bases and J by 3 bases, 9 bases remained unmatched. Per germline, CDR1 KGHSH and CDR2 LQKENI. This CDR3 is 15 amino acids long.

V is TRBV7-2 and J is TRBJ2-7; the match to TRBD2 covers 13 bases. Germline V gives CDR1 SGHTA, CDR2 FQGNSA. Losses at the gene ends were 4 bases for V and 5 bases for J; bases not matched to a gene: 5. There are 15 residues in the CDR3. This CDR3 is CASSSKGLAGNEQYF. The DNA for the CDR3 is TGTGCCAGCAGCTCCAAGGGACTAGCGGGGAACGAGCAGTACTTC. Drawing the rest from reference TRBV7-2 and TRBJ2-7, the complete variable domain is GAGVSQSPSNKVTEKGKDVELRCDPISGHTALYWYRQSLGQGLEFLIYFQGNSAPDKSGLPSDRFSAERTGGSVSTLTIQRTQQEDSAVYLCASSSKGLAGNEQYFGPGTRLTVT.

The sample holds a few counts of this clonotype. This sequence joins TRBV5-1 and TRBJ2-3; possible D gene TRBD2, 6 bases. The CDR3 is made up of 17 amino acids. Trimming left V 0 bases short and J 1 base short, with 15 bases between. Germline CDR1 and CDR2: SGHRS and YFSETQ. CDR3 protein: CASSLGTWEVRTDTQYF. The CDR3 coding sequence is TGCGCCAGCAGCTTGGGGACGTGGGAGGTCCGCACAGATACGCAGTATTTT.

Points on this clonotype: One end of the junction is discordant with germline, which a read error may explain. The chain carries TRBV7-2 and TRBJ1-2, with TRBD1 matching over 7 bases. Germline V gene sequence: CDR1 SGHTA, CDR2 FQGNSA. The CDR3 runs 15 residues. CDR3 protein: CANSSRDRSNYGYTF. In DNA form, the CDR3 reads TGTGCCAACAGCTCCCGGGACAGATCCAACTATGGCTACACCTTC.

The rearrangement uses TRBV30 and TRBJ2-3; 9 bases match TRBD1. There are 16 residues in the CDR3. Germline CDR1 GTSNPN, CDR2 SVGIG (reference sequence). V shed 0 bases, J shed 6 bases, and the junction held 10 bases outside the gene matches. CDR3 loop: CAWSVFLGQGSDTQYF. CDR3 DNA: TGTGCCTGGAGTGTATTTTTGGGACAGGGAAGCGATACGCAGTATTTT.

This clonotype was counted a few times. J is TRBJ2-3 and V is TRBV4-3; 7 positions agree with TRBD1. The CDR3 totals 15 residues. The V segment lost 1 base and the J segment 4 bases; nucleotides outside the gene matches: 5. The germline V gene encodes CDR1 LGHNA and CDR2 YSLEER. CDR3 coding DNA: TGCGCCAGCAGCCAAGGCGAGGGGGCGGCAGATACGCAGTATTTT. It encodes CASSQGEGAADTQYF.

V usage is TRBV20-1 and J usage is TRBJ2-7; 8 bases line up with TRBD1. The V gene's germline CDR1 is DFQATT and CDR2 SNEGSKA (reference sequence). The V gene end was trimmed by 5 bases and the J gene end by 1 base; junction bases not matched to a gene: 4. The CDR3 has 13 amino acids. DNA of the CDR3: TGCAGTGCTCCGGGACAGGCTTCCTACGAGCAGTACTTC. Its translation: CSAPGQASYEQYF.

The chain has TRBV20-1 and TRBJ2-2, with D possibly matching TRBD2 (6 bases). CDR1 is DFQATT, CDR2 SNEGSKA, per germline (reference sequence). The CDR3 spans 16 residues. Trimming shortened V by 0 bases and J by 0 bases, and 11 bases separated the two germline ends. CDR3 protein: CSARDLAAPNTGELFF. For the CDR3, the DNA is TGCAGTGCTAGAGATTTAGCGGCCCCGAACACCGGGGAGCTGTTTTTT.

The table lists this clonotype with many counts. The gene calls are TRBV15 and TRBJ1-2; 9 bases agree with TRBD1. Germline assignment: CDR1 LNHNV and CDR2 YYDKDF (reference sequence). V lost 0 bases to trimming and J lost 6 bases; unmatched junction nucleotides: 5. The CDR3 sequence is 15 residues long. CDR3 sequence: CATSRDYGQGNGYTF. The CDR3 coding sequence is TGTGCCACCAGCAGAGATTATGGACAGGGGAATGGCTACACCTTC. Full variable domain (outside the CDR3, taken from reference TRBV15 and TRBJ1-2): DAMVIQNPRYQVTQFGKPVTLSCSQTLNHNVMYWYQQKSSQAPKLLFHYYDKDFNNEADTPDNFQSRRPNTSFCFLDIRSPGLGDTAMYLCATSRDYGQGNGYTFGSGTRLTVV.

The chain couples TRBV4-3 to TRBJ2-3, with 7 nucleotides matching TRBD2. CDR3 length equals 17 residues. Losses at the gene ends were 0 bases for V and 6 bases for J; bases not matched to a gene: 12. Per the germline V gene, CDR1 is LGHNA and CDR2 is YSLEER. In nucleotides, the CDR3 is TGCGCCAGCAGCCAAGATCGGACGGGCGGGGGTCCCGATACGCAGTATTTT. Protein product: CASSQDRTGGGPDTQYF.

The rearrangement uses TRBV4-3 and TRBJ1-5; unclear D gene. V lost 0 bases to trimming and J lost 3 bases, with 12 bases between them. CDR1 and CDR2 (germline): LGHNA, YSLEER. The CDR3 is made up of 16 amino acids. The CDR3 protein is CASSQDRIGNNQPQHF. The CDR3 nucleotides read TGCGCCAGCAGCCAAGATCGGATAGGGAACAATCAGCCCCAGCATTTT.

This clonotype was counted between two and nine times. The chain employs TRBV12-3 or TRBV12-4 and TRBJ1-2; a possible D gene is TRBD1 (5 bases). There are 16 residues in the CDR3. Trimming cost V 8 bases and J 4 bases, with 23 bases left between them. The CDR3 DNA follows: TGTGCCAGCCGACCGCAAGGGGCAATTACGAGCTATGGCTACACCTTC. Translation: CASRPQGAITSYGYTF.